This T cell receptor beta chain is drawn from a study of T cell responses to AZD1222 COVID-19 vaccine. Regarding the study as a whole: When two AZD1222 doses had been given, Spike-specific TCR breadth and depth rose. Nearly half of the spike-specific TCRs reportedly recognize variant regions that carry no mutations. Across spike, vaccine-associated CD4 TCRs were found, dominant at 160-218 and 743-854.

V dropped 4 bases and J dropped 3 bases, with 11 bases sitting between them. The germline V gene encodes CDR1 SGHDT and CDR2 YYEEEE. CDR3 length: 14 amino acids. Points on this clone: Its antigen is not identified.

The repertoire was sequenced with immunoSEQ multiplex PCR; TCRdb's copy has only in-frame clones and lacks some. The sample lists about 220,000 clones; roughly 91% were seen once. This sequence joins TRBV5-6 and TRBJ1-5, with TRBD1 as a possible D gene (5 bases). Sequencing was performed on peripheral blood, taken on day 0 of MenACWY control vaccination. The TCR comes from an adult in good health. The CDR3 coding sequence is TGTGCCAGCAGCCGGGGCGGACCCAATCAGCCCCAGCATTTT. It translates to CASSRGGPNQPQHF.